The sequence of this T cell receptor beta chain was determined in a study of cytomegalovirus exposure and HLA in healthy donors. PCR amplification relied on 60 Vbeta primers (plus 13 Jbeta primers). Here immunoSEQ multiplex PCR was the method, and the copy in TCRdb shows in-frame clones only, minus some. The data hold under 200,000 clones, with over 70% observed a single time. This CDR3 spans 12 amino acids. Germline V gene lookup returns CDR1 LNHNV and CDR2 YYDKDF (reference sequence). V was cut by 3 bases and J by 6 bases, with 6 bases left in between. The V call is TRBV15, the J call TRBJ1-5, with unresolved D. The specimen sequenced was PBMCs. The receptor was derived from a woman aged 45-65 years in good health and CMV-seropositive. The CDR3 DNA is TGTGCCACCAGCAGGCGGTTTCAGCCCCAGCATTTT. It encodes CATSRRFQPQHF.